This TCR beta chain emerged from a study of T cell responses to AZD1222 COVID-19 vaccine. At the level of the study: Pooling covered second doses at about 4 or about 12 weeks.

Study-wide findings and caveats: There were mostly white British donors and more females than males, and clonal diversity was possibly underestimated. Reportedly, nearly half of unique spike TCRs recognized epitopes outside B.1.351/B.1.1.7 mutations.

This table comes from immunoSEQ multiplex PCR, and its TCRdb copy is limited to in-frame clones, with some not included. The sample includes some 140,000 clones, about 91% seen only once; the top ten take 1.5% to 2%. Remarks on this clone: Its cognate antigen is unknown.

This TCR came from an adult in good health. This sample comprised peripheral blood, obtained on day 0 of AZD1222 vaccination.

For the CDR3, the DNA is TGTGCCAGCAGTCCGCGGGACAGAAATCAGCCCCAGCATTTT. It specifies CASSPRDRNQPQHF. The chain joins TRBV6-5 to TRBJ1-5; 7 bases line up with TRBD1. This CDR3 has 14 residues. Germline V CDR1 and CDR2: MNHEY, SVGAGI. The V gene end was trimmed by 5 bases and the J gene end by 4 bases; junction bases not matched to a gene: 5.